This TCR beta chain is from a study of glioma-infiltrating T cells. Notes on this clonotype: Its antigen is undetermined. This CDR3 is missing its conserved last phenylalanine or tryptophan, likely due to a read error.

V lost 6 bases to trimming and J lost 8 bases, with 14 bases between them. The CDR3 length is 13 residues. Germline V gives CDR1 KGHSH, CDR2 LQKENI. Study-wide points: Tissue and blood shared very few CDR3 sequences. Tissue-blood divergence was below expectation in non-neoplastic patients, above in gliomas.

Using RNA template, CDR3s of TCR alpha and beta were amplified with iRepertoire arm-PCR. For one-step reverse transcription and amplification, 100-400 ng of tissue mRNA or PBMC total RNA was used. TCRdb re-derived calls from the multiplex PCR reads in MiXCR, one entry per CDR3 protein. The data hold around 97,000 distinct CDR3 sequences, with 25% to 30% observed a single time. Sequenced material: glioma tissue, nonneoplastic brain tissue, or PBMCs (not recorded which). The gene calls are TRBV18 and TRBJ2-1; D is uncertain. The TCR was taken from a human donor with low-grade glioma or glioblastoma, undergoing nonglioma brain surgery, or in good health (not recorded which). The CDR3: CASSYQRHHEQFL. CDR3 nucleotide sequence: TGTGCCAGCTCCTACCAACGCCATCATGAGCAGTTCCTC.